This T cell receptor (beta chain) was observed in a study of shared clonotypes between healthy human individuals (TCRdb year 2020). Background for the entire study: The cohort comprised two women and three men aged 18 to 49 years. For each donor, CD4 naive and CD4 memory were each run on three plates, CD8 naive on two plates, and CD8 memory on one plate. To estimate repertoire size and how much clonotypes are shared between individuals, the study performed deep sequencing of blood TCR repertoires from about 5 healthy adults. Different laboratories and diverse techniques were used to prepare libraries and sequence TCR repertoires, to increase sequencing depth and limit assay-specific biases. Leukapheresis yielded between about 0.9 and 9 billion PBMCs per donor.

CD8 naive samples consisted of CD45RO-negative cells that were positively selected for CCR7, yielding a CD45RA+CCR7+ population without TemRA cells. The donors were healthy, HIV-negative adults who had no recently reported acute infections or vaccinations. Every donor was a Caucasian adult living in Nashville, Tennessee, USA. Blood was obtained by leukapheresis, after which PBMCs were separated by Ficoll-Histopaque density gradient centrifugation and cryopreserved in liquid nitrogen vapor phase. Analytical flow cytometry was used to check the purity and quantity of every magnetically sorted T cell population. From each sorted fraction, genomic DNA was isolated and quantified by UV absorbance on a Nanodrop 2000c. TCR CDR3 regions were amplified from genomic DNA by multiplex PCR using the deep immunoSEQ assay. For each cell subset, the extracted genomic DNA was distributed evenly across all wells of several immunoSEQ 96-well plates, and each plate served as one replicate. For sorted subsets, roughly 200 ng of genomic DNA, equivalent to roughly 33,000 T cell genomes, went into each replicate PCR. Purified libraries were quantified with a Qubit 3.0 fluorometer, sized on a Bioanalyzer 2100, and re-quantified with the KAPA Library Quantification kit. Every immunoSEQ 96-well plate was sequenced on a separate single-read 150-cycle Illumina NextSeq 550 flow cell. For the original study's pipeline: Because only junctional sequences without quality scores were contained in the immunoSEQ output, filtering matching that applied to full-length reads could not be performed. Sequences were annotated with PyIR, a Python wrapper for IgBLAST v1.9, using IMGT germline references to assign V/J genes and CDR3. Reads were removed for weak V/J assignments (E-value above 1e-6), missing CDR3, stop codons, out-of-frame junctions, or ambiguous translated residues. V3J clonotypes were defined as sequences sharing the same inferred V gene, J gene, and CDR3 amino acid sequence. Percentage overlap between repertoires was calculated by dividing the number of shared unique clonotypes by the size of the smaller repertoire. RTK rarefaction, the Chao1 estimator, and Recon v2.1 estimates of unobserved clonotypes were used to assess repertoire richness. OLGA was used to compute generation probabilities for all TCRbeta clonotypes that the gDNA method yielded from four donors. TCRdb retrieved this table from immuneACCESS and kept in-frame rearrangements only. Not all clones are present; in checked studies, unresolved V genes account for under half, and no reason is known for the remainder. The DNA was the basis for D and trimming; V, J and clone size are from that table. This sample has approximately 650,000 clones in its table, and nearly 97% of those were observed once. Of the sample, less than 0.13% falls within the top ten clones.

CDR1 is given as MRHNA and CDR2 as SNTAGT, both from the germline V gene. After removal of 7 bases from V and 7 bases from J, the junction retains 8 bases not matched to a gene. Its CDR3 holds 15 amino acids, cysteine through phenylalanine. Left in the record is the CDR3 DNA by itself, 45 bases read in frame from the first base. The research as a whole found: Based on pairwise subsampling, the degree of clonotype sharing among donors was expected to be affected by sequencing depth. When four donors were compared, the shared fraction of clonotypes was around 4.6% for naive CD4, about 4% for naive CD8, 2.3% for memory CD4, and 0.35% to 0.5% for memory CD8. Rarefaction of sorted-subset datasets indicated incomplete sequencing despite the large sequencing depth. Because the study included a small number of donors, the genetic and exposure-history diversity represented was limited. Naive subsets generally had larger estimated clonotype richness than memory subsets. Sampling was limited to blood, and TCR repertoires in tissue likely differ from TCR repertoires in blood. Clonotypes shared by all four sorted-subset donors showed higher generation probabilities than non-shared clonotypes.

On this clone: Its antigen remains unidentified. Base-call qualities are not available, and no considerably larger clone is one nucleotide away.

The specimen sequenced was naive CD8+ T cells sorted from blood. In light of the paper, this sample's cell subset or site label describes: CD45RA+CCR7+. Recombination linked TRBV6-4 to TRBJ2-1, with TRBD2 matching 12 junction bases. The receptor was derived from a woman aged 25 to 39 in good health. The DNA reads as follows: TGTGCCAGCACCACTAGCGGGAGGAGAGCTAATGAGCAGTTCTTC. This encodes CASTTSGRRANEQFF.